This T cell receptor (beta chain) was recorded in a study of blood T cell repertoires in COVID-19. The overall study: The study drew acute and convalescent COVID-19 samples from the United States, Italy and Spain.

V lost 5 bases to trimming and J lost 2 bases; unmatched junction nucleotides: 6. From germline, CDR1 is MGHRA and CDR2 YSYEKL. CDR3 length: 14 amino acids. Using immunoSEQ multiplex PCR, the repertoire was profiled, and TCRdb retains in-frame clones only, with some absent. The sample records about 310,000 clones, 85% being singletons. This clone appeared a few times. In the 2 weeks before study entry, exposed participants met a COVID-19 case, which was PCR-confirmed or clinician-diagnosed. The V gene is TRBV4-1, the J gene TRBJ2-7, with TRBD1 matching over 7 bases. This TCR came from a woman aged 25 to 39 who had been exposed to COVID-19. The sequenced sample consisted of PBMCs or T cells enriched from blood (not recorded which). The CDR3 coding sequence is TGCGCCAGCAGCTTCAAGGGGGCAGCCTACGAGCAGTACTTC. Its translation is CASSFKGAAYEQYF.